This TCR beta chain was captured in a study of cytomegalovirus exposure and HLA in healthy donors. It was with 60 Vbeta and 13 Jbeta primers that the PCR ran. TCRdb's table, derived via immunoSEQ multiplex PCR, lists solely in-frame clones and lacks some. The sample records some 66,000 clones, 75% being singletons. CDR1 and CDR2 (germline): SEHNR, FQNEAQ (reference sequence). The CDR3 is 14 residues long. V was clipped by 6 bases and J by 0 bases, with 11 bases between them. For this clone: No antigen is known for it.

Study outcomes and limitations: Reportedly, cytomegalovirus status was diagnosed with high sensitivity and specificity. Researchers had no immune exposure information except CMV serostatus available. The dataset shows that most TCR sequences were rare, while some public TCRs occurred in many donors. As a later analysis showed, a missense DCLRE1C variant was linked to trimming of TCR beta V- and J-genes.

The chain couples TRBV7-9 to TRBJ1-2; D gene ambiguous. The sequencing input was PBMCs. The sequence was collected from a man aged 60 to 69 in good health and CMV-seropositive. For the CDR3, the DNA is TGTGCCAGCAGTTACGGAGGACCTAACTATGGCTACACCTTC. Translation: CASSYGGPNYGYTF. Looking up the rest from reference TRBV7-9 and TRBJ1-2 gives the full variable domain: DTGVSQNPRHKITKRGQNVTFRCDPISEHNRLYWYRQTLGQGPEFLTYFQNEAQLEKSRLLSDRFSAERPKGSFSTLEIQRTEQGDSAMYLCASSYGGPNYGYTFGSGTRLTVV.